The rows below give T cell receptor beta chains drawn from one sample of a study of identical twins. TCRdb independently ran MiXCR on the 5' RACE reads; one entry per CDR3 protein. In the table there are 1.5 million to 2 million distinct CDR3 sequences, about 32% of which are singletons. Sequencing was done on a sample of cord blood. These receptors originate from a newborn girl in good health. Each CDR3 is given with its conserved first and last residue. The D gene is left open where the match is weak. Clone size is not always given. Where it is, it says once, few, many or a class for expanded clones.

j_call: TRBJ2-1; clone_size: .; d_call: .; v_call: TRBV7-9; cdr3_length: 16; cdr3_aa: CASSFSGLGAYNEQFF; cdr3_nt: TGTGCCAGCAGCTTCTCTGGCCTTGGGGCCTACAATGAGCAGTTCTTC
j_call: TRBJ2-7; clone_size: few; d_call: .; v_call: TRBV5-6; cdr3_length: 17; cdr3_aa: CASSLFDSTASSYEQYF; cdr3_nt: TGTGCCAGCAGCTTGTTTGACTCGACAGCGAGCTCCTACGAGCAGTACTTC
j_call: TRBJ2-7; clone_size: .; d_call: TRBD1; v_call: TRBV20-1; cdr3_length: 14; cdr3_aa: CSANPGQGQYEQYF; cdr3_nt: TGCAGTGCCAACCCGGGACAGGGACAGTACGAGCAGTACTTC
j_call: TRBJ1-2; clone_size: .; d_call: TRBD1; v_call: TRBV4-1; cdr3_length: 15; cdr3_aa: CASSQEDRANYGYTF; cdr3_nt: TGCGCCAGCAGCCAAGAGGACAGGGCTAACTATGGCTACACCTTC
j_call: TRBJ1-4; clone_size: .; d_call: TRBD1; v_call: TRBV10-3; cdr3_length: 12; cdr3_aa: CANQGEDEKLFF; cdr3_nt: TGTGCCAACCAGGGGGAAGATGAAAAACTGTTTTTT
j_call: TRBJ2-1; clone_size: .; d_call: TRBD2; v_call: TRBV25-1; cdr3_length: 15; cdr3_aa: CASRETSGRINEQFF; cdr3_nt: TGTGCCAGCAGGGAGACTAGCGGGAGGATCAATGAGCAGTTCTTC
j_call: TRBJ2-4; clone_size: .; d_call: TRBD1; v_call: TRBV20-1; cdr3_length: 16; cdr3_aa: CSAVPRGRRTKNIQYF; cdr3_nt: TGCAGTGCCGTACCCAGGGGGAGAAGAACCAAAAACATTCAGTACTTC
j_call: TRBJ2-7; clone_size: .; d_call: .; v_call: TRBV20-1; cdr3_length: 13; cdr3_aa: CSAIPTWLYEQYF; cdr3_nt: TGCAGTGCTATCCCCACCTGGCTTTACGAGCAGTACTTC
j_call: TRBJ2-7; clone_size: .; d_call: .; v_call: TRBV12-3/TRBV12-4; cdr3_length: 14; cdr3_aa: CASRELAKSYEQYF; cdr3_nt: TGTGCCAGCAGGGAGCTAGCGAAGTCCTACGAGCAGTACTTC
j_call: TRBJ2-7; clone_size: .; d_call: .; v_call: TRBV28; cdr3_length: 12; cdr3_aa: CASGSQGNEQYF; cdr3_nt: TGTGCCAGCGGTTCCCAGGGAAACGAGCAGTACTTC
j_call: TRBJ1-5; clone_size: .; d_call: TRBD1; v_call: TRBV2; cdr3_length: 15; cdr3_aa: CASTLDRGRNQPQHF; cdr3_nt: TGTGCCAGCACCCTGGACAGGGGGCGAAATCAGCCCCAGCATTTT
j_call: TRBJ2-1; clone_size: many; d_call: TRBD2; v_call: TRBV10-3; cdr3_length: 16; cdr3_aa: CAISEELAGAYNEQFF; cdr3_nt: TGTGCCATCAGTGAGGAGCTAGCGGGGGCCTACAATGAGCAGTTCTTC
j_call: TRBJ2-1; clone_size: .; d_call: .; v_call: TRBV6-1; cdr3_length: 17; cdr3_aa: CASSDLKQGYGYNEQFF; cdr3_nt: TGTGCCAGCAGTGACTTGAAACAGGGATACGGATACAATGAGCAGTTCTTC
j_call: TRBJ1-1; clone_size: .; d_call: .; v_call: TRBV4-1; cdr3_length: 14; cdr3_aa: CASTARGGSTEAFF; cdr3_nt: TGCGCCAGCACCGCCCGGGGAGGGAGCACTGAAGCTTTCTTT
j_call: TRBJ1-2; clone_size: few; d_call: TRBD1; v_call: TRBV12-3/TRBV12-4; cdr3_length: 12; cdr3_aa: CANSHRGQGYTF; cdr3_nt: TGTGCCAACAGTCACAGGGGGCAAGGCTACACCTTC
j_call: TRBJ2-3; clone_size: .; d_call: TRBD2; v_call: TRBV6-6; cdr3_length: 17; cdr3_aa: CASGPPGLAPRTDTQYF; cdr3_nt: TGTGCCAGCGGCCCCCCGGGACTAGCGCCCCGCACAGATACGCAGTATTTT
j_call: TRBJ2-4; clone_size: few; d_call: TRBD1; v_call: TRBV27; cdr3_length: 17; cdr3_aa: CASSPTPGQATKNIQYF; cdr3_nt: TGTGCCAGCAGTCCAACCCCGGGACAGGCAACCAAAAACATTCAGTACTTC
j_call: TRBJ2-1; clone_size: .; d_call: .; v_call: TRBV11-2; cdr3_length: 16; cdr3_aa: CASSLDRAALYNEQFF; cdr3_nt: TGTGCCAGCAGCTTAGATCGGGCGGCTCTCTACAATGAGCAGTTCTTC
j_call: TRBJ2-4; clone_size: few; d_call: .; v_call: TRBV20-1; cdr3_length: 13; cdr3_aa: CSACVDPGDIQYF; cdr3_nt: TGCAGTGCTTGCGTCGACCCGGGGGACATTCAGTACTTC
j_call: TRBJ1-2; clone_size: once; d_call: .; v_call: TRBV7-9; cdr3_length: 16; cdr3_aa: CASSLVMTATNYGYTF; cdr3_nt: TGTGCCAGCAGCTTAGTTATGACAGCCACTAACTATGGCTACACCTTC
j_call: TRBJ2-7; clone_size: few; d_call: .; v_call: TRBV20-1; cdr3_length: 15; cdr3_aa: CSASRLARGSYEQYF; cdr3_nt: TGCAGTGCTAGCCGATTAGCGCGGGGCTCCTACGAGCAGTACTTC
j_call: TRBJ1-2; clone_size: few; d_call: .; v_call: TRBV21-1; cdr3_length: 14; cdr3_aa: CASRRGVVIYGYTF; cdr3_nt: TGTGCCAGCAGGAGAGGGGTCGTTATCTATGGCTACACCTTC
j_call: TRBJ2-3; clone_size: .; d_call: TRBD2; v_call: TRBV9; cdr3_length: 18; cdr3_aa: CASSPRRSLAGGTDTQYF; cdr3_nt: TGTGCCAGCAGCCCCCGGAGAAGTCTAGCGGGAGGAACAGATACGCAGTATTTT
j_call: TRBJ1-2; clone_size: .; d_call: .; v_call: TRBV4-2; cdr3_length: 15; cdr3_aa: CASSRVGQGLNGYTF; cdr3_nt: TGTGCCAGCAGCCGAGTAGGGCAGGGCCTCAATGGCTACACCTTC
j_call: TRBJ1-4; clone_size: .; d_call: TRBD1; v_call: TRBV27; cdr3_length: 15; cdr3_aa: CASSSHGQGREKLFF; cdr3_nt: TGTGCCAGCAGTTCACATGGACAGGGTCGGGAAAAACTGTTTTTT